A single T cell receptor (beta chain) is shown here with its context. Its specificity is unknown. Alpha and beta libraries were amplified separately from the second PCR onward. Cells stained for CD3, CD4, CD8, CD45RA and CD27 were sorted into four subsets. Germline V gene lookup returns CDR1 LNHNV and CDR2 YYDKDF (reference sequence). V was cut by 5 bases and J by 0 bases, with 23 bases left in between. This CDR3 contains 19 residues. Two oligonucleotides, mixed equimolar, formed the beta constant-region primer covering TRBC1 and TRBC2. Four rounds of PCR amplified the ligated cDNA using nested alpha and beta constant-region primers plus SP2. MiXCR, run by TCRdb on the UMI-ligation and nested PCR reads, gives a single entry per CDR3 protein. The sample lists roughly 130,000 distinct CDR3 sequences, around a third occurring once. The data derive from a study of naive and memory T cell subsets. Study outcomes and limitations: Over 85% of naive TCR sequences appeared only once after error correction, unlike memory subsets.

The TCR sequence derives from a human donor in good health. This chain connects TRBV15 to TRBJ2-1; tentatively, D is TRBD1 or TRBD2 (5 bases each). The sample comprised central memory CD4+ T cells from blood. The CDR3 sequence: CATSPQRAGAQLSYNEQFF. In DNA form, the CDR3 reads TGTGCCACCAGCCCCCAGAGGGCCGGGGCCCAACTCTCCTACAATGAGCAGTTCTTC.